Listed below are T cell receptor beta chains from one sample, sequenced in a study of blood T cell repertoires in COVID-19. Some clones are missing from TCRdb's copy, which holds only in-frame ones; the method was immunoSEQ multiplex PCR. Of roughly 300,000 clones in the sample, 75% to 90% were seen once. The specimen sequenced was peripheral blood. These TCRs come from a woman in her thirties or forties who had recovered from COVID-19. The CDR3 runs from the conserved cysteine through the conserved F or W. A D gene is named only where the DNA matches it firmly. A clone size is listed for some rows: how often the clone was seen (once, few, many), or a class if it is expanded.

V gene	D gene	clone size	J gene	CDR3 DNA	CDR3 protein
TRBV10-3	TRBD1	-	TRBJ1-4	TGTGCCACTAGACAGGGGGCCTCCCTCTATGAAAAACTGTTTTTT	CATRQGASLYEKLFF
TRBV7-9	TRBD1	once	TRBJ1-5	TGTGCCAGCAGCAGGACGTTTGGGACAGGGGGCAATCAGCCCCAGCATTTT	CASSRTFGTGGNQPQHF
TRBV12-3/TRBV12-4	-	-	TRBJ2-2	TGTGCCAGCAGCACAACGGGGACCGGGGAGCTGTTTTTT	CASSTTGTGELFF
TRBV7-2	-	-	TRBJ1-3	TGTGCCAGCAGCTTAGTCGGGTCCCCCTCTGGAAACACCATATATTTT	CASSLVGSPSGNTIYF
TRBV10-1	TRBD1	-	TRBJ2-2	TGCGCCAGCAGTGACGGGACAGGCACCGGGGAGCTGTTTTTT	CASSDGTGTGELFF
TRBV3-1/TRBV3-2	TRBD1	-	TRBJ1-2	TGTGCCAGCAGCCAAGTCCGGGACAGGGTCTTAGGTAACTATGGCTACACCTTC	CASSQVRDRVLGNYGYTF
TRBV4-2	-	-	TRBJ2-1	TGTGCCAGCAGCCAAGGTACGGGGAATGAGCAGTTCTTC	CASSQGTGNEQFF
TRBV4-2	TRBD2	-	TRBJ2-1	TGTGCCAGCAGCCAAGATACTCAGCGGGGGGGCCTGAATGAGCAGTTCTTC	CASSQDTQRGGLNEQFF
TRBV7-9	-	-	TRBJ1-5	TGTGCCAGCAGCCCCCTGGGACACTCTAGCAATCAGCCCCAGCATTTT	CASSPLGHSSNQPQHF
TRBV5-1	TRBD1	-	TRBJ1-2	TGCGCCAGCAGCCCCGGACAGGGCGGAGGCTACACCTTC	CASSPGQGGGYTF
TRBV18	-	-	TRBJ2-6	TGTGCCAGCTCACTTCTAGTCTCGAACAGGGAGTCTCCCTCTGGGGCCAACGTCCTGACTTTC	CASSLLVSNRESPSGANVLTF
TRBV30	-	few	TRBJ2-2	TGTGCCTGGAGAGAACTCGGGGAGCTGTTTTTT	CAWRELGELFF
TRBV30	-	-	TRBJ1-2	TGTGCCTGGAGGAGGGTTGACTATGGCTACACCTTC	CAWRRVDYGYTF
TRBV11-2	-	-	TRBJ2-1	TGTGCCAGCAGCCCCCGTTTCAGTGAGCAGTTCTTC	CASSPRFSEQFF
TRBV5-1	TRBD1	-	TRBJ1-4	TGCGCCAGCAGCTTGGCACCCGGGACAGAAGATGAAAAACTGTTTTTT	CASSLAPGTEDEKLFF
TRBV7-9	-	-	TRBJ1-2	TGTGCCAGCACCCTTACGAAGGGCGCGGGCTATGGCTACACCTTC	CASTLTKGAGYGYTF
TRBV5-1	TRBD1	-	TRBJ2-7	TGCGCCAGCAATAGACAGGGCGACTACGAGCAGTACTTC	CASNRQGDYEQYF
TRBV5-1	-	-	TRBJ2-7	TGCGCCAGCAGTTCCATGAGCGCCCGAGGGCTCGAGCAGTACTTC	CASSSMSARGLEQYF
TRBV3-1/TRBV3-2	-	-	TRBJ1-2	TGTGCCAGCAGCCACCCCCCGGGGGGGTATGGCTACACCTTC	CASSHPPGGYGYTF
TRBV4-3	-	-	TRBJ1-2	TGCGCCAGCAGCCAGGGACATCTTAACTATGGCTACACCTTC	CASSQGHLNYGYTF
TRBV7-2	TRBD1	-	TRBJ1-3	TGTGCCAGCGGACAGGGAGGCTCTGGAAACACCATATATTTT	CASGQGGSGNTIYF
TRBV3-1/TRBV3-2	-	-	TRBJ1-3	TGTGCCAGCAGCCTACAGGGAGCTGGAAACACCATATATTTT	CASSLQGAGNTIYF
TRBV24-1	-	-	TRBJ2-5	TGTGCCACCAGTGACACGGGACCGGGAGAAGAGACCCAGTACTTC	CATSDTGPGEETQYF
TRBV6-5	-	-	TRBJ1-1	TGTGCCAGCAGTTGGTATGGGAGTCCAAGTGAAGCTTTCTTT	CASSWYGSPSEAFF
TRBV7-8	TRBD1	-	TRBJ1-1	TGTGCCAGCAGGGAACTCCCGGGACAGGGTGGCACTGAAGCTTTCTTT	CASRELPGQGGTEAFF
TRBV5-4	TRBD1	-	TRBJ1-3	TGTGCCAGCAGCGCCGGACAGGGCGGCACCATATATTTT	CASSAGQGGTIYF
TRBV19	TRBD1	-	TRBJ1-1	TGTGCCAGTTCTGACAGGGGGCCACCCTTT	CASSDRGPPF
TRBV4-3	TRBD2	-	TRBJ2-3	TGCGCCAGCAGCCAAGATGGGACTAGCGGGGAGGAGGATACGCAGTATTTT	CASSQDGTSGEEDTQYF
TRBV5-1	-	-	TRBJ1-2	TGCGCCAGCAGCTTGGAAACAGGGCCCGGGGGCTACACCTTC	CASSLETGPGGYTF
TRBV12-3/TRBV12-4	-	-	TRBJ1-2	TGTGCCAGCAGTCACACAGGGAATGGCTACACCTTC	CASSHTGNGYTF
TRBV10-3	TRBD2	-	TRBJ2-5	TGTGCCATCAGTGCATCGGGGGGGATGGAGACCCAGTACTTC	CAISASGGMETQYF
TRBV6-5	-	-	TRBJ1-5	TGTGCCAGCCGGGGAACAGGGAATCAGCCCCAGCATTTT	CASRGTGNQPQHF
TRBV7-7	-	-	TRBJ2-5	TGTGCCAGCAACGCCCCCGGAGAGACCCAGTACTTC	CASNAPGETQYF
TRBV4-1	-	once	TRBJ1-4	TGCGCCAGCAGCCAAGCGGGCACGACAGGCCAAGGAAATGAAAAACTGTTTTTT	CASSQAGTTGQGNEKLFF
TRBV7-2	-	-	TRBJ2-5	TGTGCCAGCAGCTTCGGGGACTTAGCGGCCCAGTACTTC	CASSFGDLAAQYF
TRBV5-4	TRBD2	-	TRBJ2-7	TGTGCCAGCAGCCCCCGAGTTAATAGCGGGGGGACCTACGAGCAGTACTTC	CASSPRVNSGGTYEQYF
TRBV5-1	-	-	TRBJ1-1	TGCGCCAGCAGCTCCGGAGCGGGGAGGTTAGAAGCTTTCTTT	CASSSGAGRLEAFF
TRBV25-1	TRBD1	few	TRBJ2-2	TGTGCCAGCAGTGACAGACAGGGATTCACCGGGGAGCTGTTTTTT	CASSDRQGFTGELFF
TRBV5-5	-	-	TRBJ2-1	TGTGCCAGCAGCTTGCAGGACAAAGGGCAGTTCTTC	CASSLQDKGQFF
TRBV5-1	TRBD2	-	TRBJ2-7	TGCGCCAGCAGGGAGGAAGGGCCGGGACTAGGATTCTACCACGAGCAGTACTTC	CASREEGPGLGFYHEQYF
TRBV29-1	TRBD1	few	TRBJ1-1	TGCAGCGTTGCCTCGACAGGGGAGAACACTGAAGCTTTCTTT	CSVASTGENTEAFF
TRBV9	TRBD1	-	TRBJ1-2	TGTGCCAGCAGCTTGGGACAGGGTAGAGGCAGCAAGAGAAAAACCCCTAACTATGGCTACACCTTC	CASSLGQGRGSKRKTPNYGYTF
TRBV7-9	-	once	TRBJ1-2	TGTGCCAGCAGCCTCCCAGCGGCCGACTACTATGGCTACACCTTC	CASSLPAADYYGYTF
TRBV5-1	-	-	TRBJ2-2	TGCGCCAGCAGCTCGACGCGGATTAACACCGGGGAGCTGTTTTTT	CASSSTRINTGELFF
TRBV6-5	-	-	TRBJ1-2	TGTGCCAGCAGTTCGACCCAGGGTAACTATGGCTACACCTTC	CASSSTQGNYGYTF
TRBV10-3	-	once	TRBJ2-3	TGTGCCATCAGTGAGTCCAGGGGTTATGCTGTGGATACGCAGTATTTT	CAISESRGYAVDTQYF
TRBV24-1	-	-	TRBJ1-2	TGTGCCACCAGTGATTCGGACAGAAACTATGGCTACACCTTC	CATSDSDRNYGYTF
TRBV3-1/TRBV3-2	TRBD1	-	TRBJ1-2	TGTGCCAGCAGCCATGTTTGGACAGGGAATTATGGCTACACCTTC	CASSHVWTGNYGYTF
TRBV7-8	-	-	TRBJ1-2	TGTGCCAGCAGCTTACGGGGTTGGAATGGCTACACCTTC	CASSLRGWNGYTF
TRBV7-9	-	-	TRBJ1-6	TGTGCCAGCAGCCCTGTAAGCCGACAGAGCGGGAATTCACCCCTCCACTTT	CASSPVSRQSGNSPLHF
TRBV5-6	-	-	TRBJ1-3	TGTGCCAGCAGCCAGCACGGGGTGGGAAACACCATATATTTT	CASSQHGVGNTIYF